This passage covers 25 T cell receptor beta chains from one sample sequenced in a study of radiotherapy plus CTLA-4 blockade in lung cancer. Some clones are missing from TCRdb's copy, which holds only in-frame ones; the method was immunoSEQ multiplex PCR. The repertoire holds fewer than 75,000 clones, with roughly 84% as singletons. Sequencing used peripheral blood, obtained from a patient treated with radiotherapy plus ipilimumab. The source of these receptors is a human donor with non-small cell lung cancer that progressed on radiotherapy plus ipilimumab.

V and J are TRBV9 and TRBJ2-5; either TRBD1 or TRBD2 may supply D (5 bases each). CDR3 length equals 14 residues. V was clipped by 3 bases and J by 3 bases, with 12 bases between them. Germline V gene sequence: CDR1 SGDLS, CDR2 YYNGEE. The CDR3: CASSAPGAEETQYF. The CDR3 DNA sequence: TGTGCCAGCAGCGCCCCCGGGGCTGAAGAGACCCAGTACTTC. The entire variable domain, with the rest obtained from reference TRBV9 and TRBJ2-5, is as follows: DSGVTQTPKHLITATGQRVTLRCSPRSGDLSVYWYQQSLDQGLQFLIQYYNGEERAKGNILERFSAQQFPDLHSELNLSSLELGDSALYFCASSAPGAEETQYFGPGTRLLVL.

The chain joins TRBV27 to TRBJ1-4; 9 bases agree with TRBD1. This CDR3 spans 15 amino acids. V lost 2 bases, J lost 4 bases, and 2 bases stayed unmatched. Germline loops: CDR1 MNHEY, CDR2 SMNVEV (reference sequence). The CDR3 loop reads CASSLGTGFNEKLFF. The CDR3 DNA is TGTGCCAGCAGTTTAGGGACAGGGTTTAATGAAAAACTGTTTTTT.

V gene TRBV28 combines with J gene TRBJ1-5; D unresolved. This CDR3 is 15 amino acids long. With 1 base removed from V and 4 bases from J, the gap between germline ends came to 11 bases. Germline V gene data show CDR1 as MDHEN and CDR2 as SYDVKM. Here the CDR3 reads CASSLLSSGNQPQHF. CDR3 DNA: TGTGCCAGCAGTTTATTATCCTCGGGGAATCAGCCCCAGCATTTT.

This CDR3 is CASSYGAGGQNEQFF. The CDR3 region has the DNA TGTGCCAGCAGTTACGGCGCGGGAGGGCAGAATGAGCAGTTCTTC. The chain links TRBV6-5 to TRBJ2-1; 9 bases fit TRBD2. Germline V gives CDR1 MNHEY, CDR2 SVGAGI. CDR3 length: 15 amino acids. With V trimmed by 2 bases and J by 7 bases, 6 bases remained unmatched.

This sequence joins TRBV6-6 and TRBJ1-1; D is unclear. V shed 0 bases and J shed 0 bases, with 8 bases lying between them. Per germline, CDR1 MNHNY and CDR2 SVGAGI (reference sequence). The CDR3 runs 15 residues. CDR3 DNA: TGTGCCAGCAGTTACTCGTTCCTCGTGAACACTGAAGCTTTCTTT. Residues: CASSYSFLVNTEAFF.

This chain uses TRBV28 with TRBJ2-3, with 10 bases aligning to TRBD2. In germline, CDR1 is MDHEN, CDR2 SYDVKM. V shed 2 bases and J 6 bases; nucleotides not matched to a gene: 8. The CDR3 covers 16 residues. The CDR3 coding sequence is TGTGCCAGCAGTTTACAAGCGGGAGGGCCCTCGGATACGCAGTATTTT. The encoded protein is CASSLQAGGPSDTQYF.

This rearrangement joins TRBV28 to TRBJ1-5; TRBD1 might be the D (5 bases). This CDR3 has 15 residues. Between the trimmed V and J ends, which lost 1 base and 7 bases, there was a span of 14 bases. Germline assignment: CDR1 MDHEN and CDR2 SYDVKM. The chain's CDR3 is CASSLYLGGGQPQHF. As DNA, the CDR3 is TGTGCCAGCAGTTTATATTTGGGGGGAGGGCAGCCCCAGCATTTT. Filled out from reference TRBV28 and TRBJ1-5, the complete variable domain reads DVKVTQSSRYLVKRTGEKVFLECVQDMDHENMFWYRQDPGLGLRLIYFSYDVKMKEKGDIPEGYSVSREKKERFSLILESASTNQTSMYLCASSLYLGGGQPQHFGDGTRLSIL.

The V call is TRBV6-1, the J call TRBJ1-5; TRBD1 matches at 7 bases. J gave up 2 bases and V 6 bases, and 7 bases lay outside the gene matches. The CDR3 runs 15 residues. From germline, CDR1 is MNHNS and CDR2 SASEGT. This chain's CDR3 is CASRVDRWGNQPQHF. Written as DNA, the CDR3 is TGTGCCAGCAGGGTGGACAGGTGGGGCAATCAGCCCCAGCATTTT.

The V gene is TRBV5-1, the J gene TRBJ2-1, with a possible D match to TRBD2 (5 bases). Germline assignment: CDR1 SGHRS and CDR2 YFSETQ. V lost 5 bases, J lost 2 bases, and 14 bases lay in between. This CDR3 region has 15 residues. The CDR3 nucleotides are TGCGCCAGCAGTCCGGACTCCTTGGCCTACAATGAGCAGTTCTTC. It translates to CASSPDSLAYNEQFF.

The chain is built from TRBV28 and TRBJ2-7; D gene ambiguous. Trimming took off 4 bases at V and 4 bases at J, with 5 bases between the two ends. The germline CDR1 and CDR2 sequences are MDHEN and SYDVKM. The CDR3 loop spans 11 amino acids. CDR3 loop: CASSSTYEQYF. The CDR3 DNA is TGTGCCAGCAGTTCAACTTACGAGCAGTACTTC. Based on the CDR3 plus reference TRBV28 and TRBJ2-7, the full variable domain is DVKVTQSSRYLVKRTGEKVFLECVQDMDHENMFWYRQDPGLGLRLIYFSYDVKMKEKGDIPEGYSVSREKKERFSLILESASTNQTSMYLCASSSTYEQYFGPGTRLTVT.

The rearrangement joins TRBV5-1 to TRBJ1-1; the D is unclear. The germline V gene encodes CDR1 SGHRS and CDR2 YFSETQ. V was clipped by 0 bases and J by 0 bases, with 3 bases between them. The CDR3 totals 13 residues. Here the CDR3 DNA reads TGCGCCAGCAGCTTGGGGGTGAACACTGAAGCTTTCTTT. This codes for CASSLGVNTEAFF.

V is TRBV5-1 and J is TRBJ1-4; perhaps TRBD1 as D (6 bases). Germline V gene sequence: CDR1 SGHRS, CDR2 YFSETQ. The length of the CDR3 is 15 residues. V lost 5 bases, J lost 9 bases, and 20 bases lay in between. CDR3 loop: CASSEEGGPGKKLFF. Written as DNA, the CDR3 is TGCGCCAGCAGTGAGGAGGGGGGTCCGGGTAAAAAACTGTTTTTT.

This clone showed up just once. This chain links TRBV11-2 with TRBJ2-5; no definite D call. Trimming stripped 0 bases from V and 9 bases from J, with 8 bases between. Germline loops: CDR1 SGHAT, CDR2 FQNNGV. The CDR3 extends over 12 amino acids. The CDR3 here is CASSLDFPAQYF. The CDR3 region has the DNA TGTGCCAGCAGCTTAGATTTCCCGGCCCAGTACTTC.

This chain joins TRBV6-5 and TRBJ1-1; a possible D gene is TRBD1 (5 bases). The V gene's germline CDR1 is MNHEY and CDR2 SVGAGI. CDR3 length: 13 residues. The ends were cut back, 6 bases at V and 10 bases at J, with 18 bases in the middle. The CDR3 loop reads CASRGGLHQGAFF. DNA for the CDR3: TGTGCCAGCAGAGGTGGACTGCACCAGGGAGCTTTCTTT.

CDR3 protein: CASSLTGSIAGELFF. The CDR3 nucleotides read TGTGCCAGCAGCCTGACAGGGAGTATCGCCGGGGAGCTGTTTTTT. The chain couples TRBV6-5 to TRBJ2-2, with TRBD1 identical over 7 bases. CDR1 is MNHEY and CDR2 is SVGAGI in the germline V gene. There are 15 residues in the CDR3. V dropped 6 bases and J dropped 6; count of bases not matched to a gene: 10.

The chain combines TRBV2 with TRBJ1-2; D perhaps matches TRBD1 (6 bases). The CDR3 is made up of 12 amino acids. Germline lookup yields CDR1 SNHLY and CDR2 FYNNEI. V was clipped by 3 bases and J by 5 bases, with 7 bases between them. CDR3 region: CASSDRGYGYTF. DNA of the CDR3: TGTGCCAGCAGTGACAGGGGATATGGCTACACCTTC.

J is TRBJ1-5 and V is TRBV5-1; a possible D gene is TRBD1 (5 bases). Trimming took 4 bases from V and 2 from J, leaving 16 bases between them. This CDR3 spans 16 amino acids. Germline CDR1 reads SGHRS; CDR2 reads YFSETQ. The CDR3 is CASSAGPLTGNQPQHF. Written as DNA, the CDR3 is TGCGCCAGCAGCGCGGGACCGCTGACCGGCAATCAGCCCCAGCATTTT.

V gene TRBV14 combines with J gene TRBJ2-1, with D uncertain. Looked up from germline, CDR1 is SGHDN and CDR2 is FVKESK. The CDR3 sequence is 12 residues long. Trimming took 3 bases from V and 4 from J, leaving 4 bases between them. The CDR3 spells CASSQGYNEQFF. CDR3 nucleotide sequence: TGTGCCAGCAGCCAGGGATACAATGAGCAGTTCTTC.

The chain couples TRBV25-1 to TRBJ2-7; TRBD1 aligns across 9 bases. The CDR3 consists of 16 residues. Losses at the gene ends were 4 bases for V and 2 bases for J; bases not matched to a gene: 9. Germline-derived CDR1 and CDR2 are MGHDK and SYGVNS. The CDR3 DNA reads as TGTGCCAGCAGTGCCTCGCCCGGGACAGGGACCTACGAGCAGTACTTC. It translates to CASSASPGTGTYEQYF.

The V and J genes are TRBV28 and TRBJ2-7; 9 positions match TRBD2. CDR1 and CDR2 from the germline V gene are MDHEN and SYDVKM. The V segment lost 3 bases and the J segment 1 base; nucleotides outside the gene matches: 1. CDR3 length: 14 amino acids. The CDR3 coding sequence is TGTGCCAGCAGTTTTAGCGGGAGTTCCTACGAGCAGTACTTC. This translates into CASSFSGSSYEQYF.

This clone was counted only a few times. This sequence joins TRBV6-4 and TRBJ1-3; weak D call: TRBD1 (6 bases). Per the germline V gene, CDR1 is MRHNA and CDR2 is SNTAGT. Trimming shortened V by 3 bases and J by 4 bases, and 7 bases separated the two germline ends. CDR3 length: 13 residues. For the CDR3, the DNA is TGTGCCAGCAGTGAGGGGGCCGGAAACACCATATATTTT. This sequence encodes CASSEGAGNTIYF.

The DNA of the CDR3 is TGTGCCAGCAGCCGAACTGAGAATGAGCAGTTCTTC. It encodes CASSRTENEQFF. The chain is built from TRBV27 and TRBJ2-1; D is ambiguous. Germline V gives CDR1 MNHEY, CDR2 SMNVEV (reference sequence). Trimming shortened V by 6 bases and J by 7 bases, and 10 bases separated the two germline ends. The CDR3 has 12 residues.

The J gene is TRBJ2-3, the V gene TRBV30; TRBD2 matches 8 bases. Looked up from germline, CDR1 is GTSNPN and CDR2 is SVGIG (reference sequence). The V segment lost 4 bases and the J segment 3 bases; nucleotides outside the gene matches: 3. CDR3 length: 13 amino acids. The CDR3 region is CAWNSGGTDTQYF. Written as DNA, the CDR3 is TGTGCCTGGAACAGCGGGGGAACAGATACGCAGTATTTT.

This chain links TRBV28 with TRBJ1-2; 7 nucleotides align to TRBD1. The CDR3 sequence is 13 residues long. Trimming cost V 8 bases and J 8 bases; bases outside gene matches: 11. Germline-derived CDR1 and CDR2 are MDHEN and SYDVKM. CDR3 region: CASVQGTVRGYTF. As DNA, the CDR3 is TGTGCCAGCGTACAAGGGACAGTTCGGGGCTACACCTTC.

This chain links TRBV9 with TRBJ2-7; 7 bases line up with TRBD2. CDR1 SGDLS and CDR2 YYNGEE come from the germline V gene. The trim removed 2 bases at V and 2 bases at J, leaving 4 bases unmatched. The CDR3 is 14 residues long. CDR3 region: CASSVTGGAYEQYF. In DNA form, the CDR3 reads TGTGCCAGCAGCGTCACGGGAGGAGCCTACGAGCAGTACTTC.